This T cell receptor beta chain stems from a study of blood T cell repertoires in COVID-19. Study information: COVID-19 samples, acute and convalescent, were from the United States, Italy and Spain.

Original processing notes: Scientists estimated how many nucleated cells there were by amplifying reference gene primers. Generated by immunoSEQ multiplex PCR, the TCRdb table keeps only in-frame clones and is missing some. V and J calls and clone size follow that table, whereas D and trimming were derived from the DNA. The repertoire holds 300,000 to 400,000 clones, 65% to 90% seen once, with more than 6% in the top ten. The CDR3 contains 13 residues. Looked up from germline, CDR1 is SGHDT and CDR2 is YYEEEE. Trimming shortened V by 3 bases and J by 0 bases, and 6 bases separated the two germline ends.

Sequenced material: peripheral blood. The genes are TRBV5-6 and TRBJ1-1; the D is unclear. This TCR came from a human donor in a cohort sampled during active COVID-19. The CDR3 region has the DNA TGTGCCAGCAGCTCGGGGATGAACACTGAAGCTTTCTTT. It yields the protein CASSSGMNTEAFF.